Presented here are 20 T cell receptor beta chains from one specimen sequenced in a study of T-cell memory formation after mild COVID-19. MiXCR, run by TCRdb on the 5' RACE reads, gives a single entry per CDR3 protein. The sample includes about 420,000 distinct CDR3 sequences, more than 20% of them seen just once. Sequencing was done on a sample of PBMCs or a T cell subset sorted from them (not recorded which). Receptors originate from an adult woman who had mild COVID-19 (a few samples of this study predate the infection). Cell type and time point are not known.

This sequence joins TRBV6-2 or TRBV6-3 and TRBJ2-4, with no clear D. The CDR3 extends over 14 amino acids. Between the trimmed V and J ends, which lost 0 bases and 10 bases, there was a span of 13 bases. The germline gives CDR1 MNHEY, CDR2 SVGEGT. The CDR3 DNA reads TGTGCCAGCAGTTACTCGAGCCTCAACAGTATTCAGTACTTC. Protein: CASSYSSLNSIQYF.

The CDR3 here is CASSGCRSAPYEQYF. The CDR3, as DNA: TGTGCCAGCAGCGGGTGTAGGTCAGCTCCCTACGAGCAGTACTTC. The rearrangement links TRBV7-4 to TRBJ2-7; D gene unclear. Germline values: CDR1 SGHVT, CDR2 SQSDAQ. Trimming left V 5 bases short and J 2 bases short, with 16 bases between. CDR3 length: 15 amino acids.

This clonotype showed up many times. The V gene is TRBV12-3 or TRBV12-4, the J gene TRBJ2-5; 8 nucleotides agree with TRBD2. J was trimmed by 5 bases and V by 6 bases; bases with no gene match: 8. The CDR3 has 14 residues. The chain's CDR3 is CASSPGGARETQYF. In DNA, the CDR3 is TGTGCCAGCAGCCCGGGGGGGGCTCGGGAGACCCAGTACTTC.

CDR3 in amino acids: CASSPGLAGEHYEQYF. As DNA, the CDR3 is TGTGCCAGCAGCCCGGGACTAGCGGGAGAACACTACGAGCAGTACTTC. The genes are TRBV13 and TRBJ2-7, with 14 bases aligning to TRBD2. J lost 3 bases, V lost 5 bases, and 6 bases had no gene match. CDR1 PRHDT and CDR2 FYEKMQ come from the germline V gene (reference sequence). The CDR3 covers 16 residues.

The J gene is TRBJ2-3, the V gene TRBV9; D ambiguous. V lost 4 bases and J lost 1, with 13 bases in between. The CDR3 is 15 residues long. Germline CDR1 reads SGDLS; CDR2 reads YYNGEE. The CDR3 region is CASSPEGTRTDTQYF. DNA of the CDR3: TGTGCCAGCAGCCCTGAAGGTACCCGCACAGATACGCAGTATTTT. The variable domain in full, completed from reference TRBV9 and TRBJ2-3, reads DSGVTQTPKHLITATGQRVTLRCSPRSGDLSVYWYQQSLDQGLQFLIQYYNGEERAKGNILERFSAQQFPDLHSELNLSSLELGDSALYFCASSPEGTRTDTQYFGPGTRLTVL.

This clonotype was seen a few times. The chain is built from TRBV20-1 and TRBJ2-7; 10 bases are a match to TRBD1. The CDR3 contains 11 residues. Germline V gene sequence: CDR1 DFQATT, CDR2 SNEGSKA (reference sequence). Germline trimming cut 6 bases from V and 5 bases from J; bases unmatched to any gene: 1. The CDR3 sequence is CSAGTGDEQYF. The CDR3 DNA reads as TGCAGTGCCGGGACAGGGGACGAGCAGTACTTC.

The chain combines TRBV9 with TRBJ2-7; TRBD1 might be the D (6 bases). V lost 4 bases, J lost 3 bases, and 14 bases lay in between. The CDR3 has 14 amino acids. The V gene's germline CDR1 is SGDLS and CDR2 YYNGEE. CDR3 nucleotides: TGTGCCAGCAGCAGAGTTACAGGGAACTACGAGCAGTACTTC. Its translation: CASSRVTGNYEQYF.

The sample holds one count of this clonotype. The chain uses TRBV12-3 or TRBV12-4 and TRBJ2-7; 8 bases match TRBD2. The V gene end was trimmed by 6 bases and the J gene end by 3 bases; junction bases not matched to a gene: 10. This CDR3 has 15 residues. The CDR3, as DNA: TGTGCCAGCAGAGGGAGCCTAGCGGGCCTCTACGAGCAGTACTTC. Residues: CASRGSLAGLYEQYF.

The J gene is TRBJ2-7, the V gene TRBV5-1; maybe TRBD1 (6 bases). The CDR3 runs 14 residues. The V gene lost 4 bases and the J gene lost 2 bases, with 13 bases spanning the gap. Germline assignment: CDR1 SGHRS and CDR2 YFSETQ. The chain's CDR3 is CASSRWTEAYEQYF. Here the CDR3 DNA reads TGCGCCAGCAGCCGCTGGACAGAGGCCTACGAGCAGTACTTC.

This chain connects TRBV6-2 or TRBV6-3 to TRBJ2-5; D gene uncertain. In germline, CDR1 is MNHEY, CDR2 SVGEGT. This CDR3 region has 10 residues. Deletions cut 7 bases from V and 4 bases from J, with 4 bases between. CDR3 DNA: TGTGCCAGCATCGGAGAGACCCAGTACTTC. Translating it yields CASIGETQYF.

The gene calls are TRBV12-3 or TRBV12-4 and TRBJ2-3; a weak D match, TRBD2 (6 bases). Trimming cost V 5 bases and J 7 bases, with 34 bases left between them. The CDR3 loop spans 20 amino acids. The CDR3 loop is CASSPKGTGGDHFIANTQYF. The CDR3 nucleotides are TGTGCCAGCAGTCCGAAGGGGACGGGCGGGGACCATTTTATAGCTAATACGCAGTATTTT.

The chain has TRBV24-1 and TRBJ2-1; 8 bases line up with TRBD2. Losses at the gene ends were 8 bases for V and 8 bases for J; bases not matched to a gene: 7. The germline V gene encodes CDR1 KGHDR and CDR2 SFDVKD. CDR3 length: 13 amino acids. In DNA form, the CDR3 reads TGTGCCACCAATTTAGCGGGATTTGATGAGCAGTTCTTC. Protein sequence: CATNLAGFDEQFF.

The genes are TRBV10-3 and TRBJ2-3, with TRBD2 matching over 11 bases. Germline assignment: CDR1 ENHRY and CDR2 SYGVKD. CDR3 size: 15 residues. With V trimmed by 3 bases and J by 5 bases, 4 bases remained unmatched. The CDR3 DNA sequence: TGTGCCATCAGTGACCCTAGCGGGGGGATAGATACGCAGTATTTT. This translates into CAISDPSGGIDTQYF.

The chain has TRBV20-1 and TRBJ2-1, with TRBD2 identical over 10 bases. Germline assignment: CDR1 DFQATT and CDR2 SNEGSKA (reference sequence). CDR3 size: 16 residues. V gave up 2 bases and J gave up 6 bases; unmatched junction bases: 10. The CDR3 reads CSARRMRLAGLNEQFF. As DNA, the CDR3 is TGCAGTGCTAGACGTATGAGACTAGCGGGTCTCAATGAGCAGTTCTTC.

This chain links TRBV5-6 with TRBJ2-1; 8 nucleotides line up with TRBD1. Per germline, CDR1 SGHDT and CDR2 YYEEEE. V gave up 5 bases and J gave up 5 bases; unmatched junction bases: 9. The CDR3 consists of 15 residues. The chain's CDR3 is CASRAPGQVDNEQFF. The CDR3 DNA reads as TGTGCCAGCAGGGCGCCGGGACAGGTGGACAATGAGCAGTTCTTC.

This clonotype occurred many times. The rearrangement links TRBV5-1 to TRBJ2-5, with a tentative D call TRBD2 (6 bases). Per germline, CDR1 SGHRS and CDR2 YFSETQ. V lost 7 bases, J lost 1 base, and 14 bases lay in between. This CDR3 is 14 amino acids long. CDR3 DNA sequence: TGCGCCAGCGTATTAGCGGAACCCCAAGAGACCCAGTACTTC. The encoded protein is CASVLAEPQETQYF.

The CDR3 reads CAWSGAAQPQHF. For the CDR3, the DNA is TGTGCCTGGAGTGGCGCCGCTCAGCCCCAGCATTTT. V and J are TRBV30 and TRBJ1-5; D ambiguous. Trimming pared 1 base from V and 6 bases from J, leaving 7 bases between. Germline assignment: CDR1 GTSNPN and CDR2 SVGIG (reference sequence). CDR3 length: 12 amino acids.

This clonotype has a handful of counts. The V and J genes are TRBV5-1 and TRBJ2-3; 9 bases are shared with TRBD2. CDR3 length: 16 residues. Trimming at V came to 0 bases and at J to 3 bases, leaving 5 bases not matched to a gene. CDR1 is SGHRS, CDR2 YFSETQ, per germline. The CDR3: CASSLALAGQTDTQYF. The CDR3 DNA reads TGCGCCAGCAGCTTGGCCCTAGCGGGGCAAACAGATACGCAGTATTTT.

The chain is built from TRBV3-1 and TRBJ2-2; 7 positions agree with TRBD1. The trim removed 4 bases at V and 4 bases at J, leaving 9 bases unmatched. In germline, CDR1 is LGHDT, CDR2 YNNKEL (reference sequence). The CDR3 loop spans 16 amino acids. The DNA for the CDR3 is TGTGCCAGCAGCCTGAGGGACAGTTGGGGCACCGGGGAGCTGTTTTTT. Translated, it gives CASSLRDSWGTGELFF. The full variable domain, with the rest looked up from reference TRBV3-1 and TRBJ2-2, is DTAVSQTPKYLVTQMGNDKSIKCEQNLGHDTMYWYKQDSKKFLKIMFSYNNKELIINETVPNRFSPKSPDKAHLNLHINSLELGDSAVYFCASSLRDSWGTGELFFGEGSRLTVL.

The CDR3 nucleotides read TGTGCCAGCAGCTCGGGACTAGCGAATTATGCTGAGCAGTTCTTC. As protein: CASSSGLANYAEQFF. The V gene is TRBV7-6, the J gene TRBJ2-1; 10 bases agree with TRBD2. The CDR3 is 15 amino acids. V dropped 4 bases and J dropped 9; count of bases not matched to a gene: 9. CDR1 and CDR2 (germline): SGHVS, FNYEAQ. Full variable domain (rest looked up from reference TRBV7-6 and TRBJ2-1): GAGVSQSPRYKVTKRGQDVALRCDPISGHVSLYWYRQALGQGPEFLTYFNYEAQQDKSGLPNDRFSAERPEGSISTLTIQRTEQRDSAMYRCASSSGLANYAEQFFGPGTRLTVL.